This T cell receptor beta chain appears in the sequencing data of a study of regulatory T cells in long-lasting Graves disease (dated by TCRdb to the early 2020s). About the full investigation: Patients with newly diagnosed Graves' disease had been on antithyroid drugs for under 3 months. A total of roughly 33 samples underwent TCR sequencing: around 13 from persistent and around 20 from newly diagnosed Graves' disease patients. Patients with persistent Graves' disease were compared with patients with newly diagnosed Graves' disease using TCR sequencing and RNA sequencing of peripheral blood. The study took place in China and was registered as a clinical trial.

Library creation used multiplex PCR. Sequencing was performed on an Illumina HiSeq 4000. CDR3 regions were amplified by Arm-PCR with iRepertoire HTBI primers to construct TCR beta libraries. Before sequencing, the PCR products underwent gel purification. In the original analysis: A total of around 66 TRBV and 14 TRBJ segments were identified across samples and were used for gene usage analysis of CDR3 amino acid clonotypes. COPE and FqMerger were used to merge filtered high-quality paired reads into contigs. BLAST was used to align contigs to the IMGT TRBV, TRBD and TRBJ reference genes, and CDR3 was defined following IMGT. Clonotypes above 0.1% frequency were classified as highly expanded clones. Shannon entropy was used to measure repertoire diversity, and the Gini coefficient was used to measure V-J evenness. Clonotypes shared by more than one individual were considered public. The public reads were reanalyzed by TCRdb: fastp trimming at Q25, MiXCR alignment, in-frame beta chains only. Merged by CDR3 protein, the rows form single entries marked with the most common genes and DNA. The V and J calls and clone size are TCRdb's, not the authors'. This sample has 350,000 to 550,000 distinct CDR3 sequences in its table, and 13% to 15% of those were observed once. The ten biggest clones cover approximately 17% of the sample.

This specimen's time point label, per the study, means: newly diagnosed GD, antithyroid drugs for less than 3 months. For both TCR sequencing and RNA sequencing, RNA was extracted from PBMCs in TRIzol. The diagnosis of Graves' disease followed American Thyroid Association guidelines. The patients came from an endocrinology department in Xi'an, China. Each patient gave around 9.2 milliliters of peripheral blood, collected in an EDTA anticoagulant tube. Ficoll Paque Plus density gradient separation was used to isolate PBMCs, and no additional T cell sorting was done. An Agilent 2100 Bioanalyzer and agarose gel were used to check RNA quality, while a NanoDrop 2000 measured RNA concentration. On this clonotype: What this receptor recognizes is not known. No much larger clonotype is one base removed from it; base qualities were not supplied.

On the study overall, not on this receptor specifically: Preferential use of TRBV28, TRBJ1-2 and TRBJ2-5 was observed in persistent disease, whereas TRBV20-1 and TRBJ2-1 were favored in newly diagnosed disease. The authors acknowledged the small sample size as a limitation that may reduce accuracy. More public clonotypes were shared among persistent patients (under 3,000) than among newly diagnosed patients (roughly 1,000). Lower TCR Shannon entropy and fewer highly expanded clones were observed in persistent Graves' disease patients than in newly diagnosed patients, which suggested clonal expansion. Sequencing and analysis were restricted to the TCR beta chain. Only peripheral blood was studied, because thyroid tissue, the primary lesion, was inaccessible.

In the germline V gene, CDR1 corresponds to ENHRY and CDR2 to SYGVKD. Reading from cysteine to phenylalanine, the CDR3 counts 16 amino acids. Just CDR3 DNA is preserved here, 48 bases in frame from base 1. A distance of 18 bases separates the germline ends of V and J, which lose 7 bases and 3 bases respectively. These data were also filed under a second study, of T cells in Graves' hyperthyroidism and ophthalmopathy. Taken from the second paper: A patient counted as having stable Graves' hyperthyroidism if no progression to ophthalmopathy occurred over 18 months of follow-up. Hyperthyroidism patients were newly diagnosed, had a disease duration of under 2 months, and were aged 18 to 65 years. Any patient with an uncontrolled infection, another autoimmune disease, pregnancy or lactation was excluded. Clinical symptoms, serum thyroxine and TRAb, thyroid ultrasound, and orbital computed tomography formed the basis for the diagnoses. The TCR CDR3 was subjected to a first round of RT-PCR using the HTBI primer set and the Qiagen OneStep RT-PCR kit. Blood samples also contained most of the expanded thyroid clonotypes (frequency above 0.001), which suggests that blood repertoires may reflect thyroid immune responses. In cross-validation, a model built on a 13 V-J signature told ophthalmopathy apart from stable hyperthyroidism with approximately 90% sensitivity and roughly 81% specificity, and in testing the same model reached 80%/75%. In validation, the model predicted progression to ophthalmopathy a median of approximately 6.6 months before onset, with approximately 71% sensitivity and roughly 73% specificity. To identify distinguishing TCR V-J signatures, a discovery cohort of some 100 patients was used, comprising 43 with Graves' ophthalmopathy and some 60 with stable Graves' hyperthyroidism. Whether ophthalmopathy could be predicted prospectively was tested in an independent validation cohort made up of under 20 hyperthyroidism patients plus 17 patients who later progressed to ophthalmopathy. The roughly 94 discovery patients were randomly split 7:3 into training and test sets. The study also compared thyroid tissue and blood T-cell repertoires from 5 to 7 Graves' hyperthyroidism patients. After blood sampling, hyperthyroidism patients were treated with methimazole at a starting dose of 30 mg daily, and ophthalmopathy patients were treated with high-dose intravenous methylprednisolone. A second multiplex PCR round built the libraries, followed by size selection and purification. The libraries were sequenced on an Illumina HiSeq2000 using paired-end 100 bp reads. SOAPnuke was used to process the raw data, throwing out any read that contained adapters or uncalled bases, had a mean Phred below 15, or lacked an exact constant-primer or identifier match. COPE v1.2.5 was used to merge the high-quality paired reads, and each unique nucleotide sequence was defined as a clonotype. MiTCR v1.1 was used to align clonotypes to the IMGT TRBV, TRBD and TRBJ reference segments. The analysis was restricted to V-J combinations with a frequency above 0.0001, which together covered about 99% of the repertoires. The TCS score was defined as F50 (clonal expansion) divided by E x V (chaos), with BLOSUM62-based TCRdist calculated between CDR3 peptides within each V-J. Welch's t-statistics and random forest reduced approximately 520 V-J features to roughly 13, which were used in a naive Bayes classifier (R e1071). Sample size was not statistically predetermined, and investigators were not blinded to group allocation. According to the paper, TCR Vbeta CDR3 sequencing was carried out on 135 peripheral blood samples, which came from fewer than 50 ophthalmopathy, approximately 78 hyperthyroidism and roughly 17 progressor patients.

The input for sequencing was peripheral blood mononuclear cells (PBMCs), taken at new diagnosis, from a patient treated with antithyroid drugs. This clonotype was obtained from a woman in her 50s with Graves disease. Donor details come from another sample of the same person, matched by shared clones. The sequence links TRBV10-3 to TRBJ2-2, with no reliable assignment of the D segment. CDR3 loop: CAIKVGEAFDTGELFF. The bases read TGTGCCATCAAGGTCGGCGAGGCCTTTGACACCGGGGAGCTGTTTTTT.